Following are 5 T cell receptor beta chains from one sample sequenced in a study of human T cells and chemical hapten exposure (dated by TCRdb to the early 2020s). What the time point label conveys for this sample: patch test 2, 6 weeks after DPC sensitization. The treatment or condition label here, explained by the study, means: therapeutic diphenylcyclopropenone sensitization with weekly scalp DPC. The library came from RACE. The sequencer listed for this sample is NextSeq 500. TCRdb reran the public reads through fastp at Q25 and MiXCR, keeping productive beta chains. Here each entry gathers all rows of one CDR3 protein and keeps the most common genes and DNA. The sample includes roughly 380,000 distinct CDR3 sequences, with over 6% observed a single time. The ten largest clones add up to about 5.6% of the sample. Sample: whole blood, taken in connection with sensitization to the hapten diphenylcyclopropenone (DPC). Receptors were obtained from a woman under 30 with alopecia areata. Some clones in this sample may be carry-over from other donors' samples.

The chain has TRBV5-1 and TRBJ2-5; D unclear. The CDR3 is 14 amino acids. Germline values: CDR1 SGHRS, CDR2 YFSETQ. Trimming shortened V by 4 bases and J by 5 bases, and 15 bases separated the two germline ends. Here the CDR3 reads CASSLGSDVETQYF. The CDR3 region has the DNA TGCGCCAGCAGCCTGGGCTCTGACGTGGAGACCCAGTACTTC.

This clonotype was counted many times. The J gene is TRBJ2-3, the V gene TRBV12-3 or TRBV12-4; the match to TRBD1 covers 8 bases. V was clipped by 2 bases and J by 4 bases; unmatched bases: 14. The CDR3 consists of 18 residues. The DNA of the CDR3 is TGTGCCAGCAGTTTACCCTCAGACCGGACAGGGTTCCCAGATACGCAGTATTTT. It is translated as CASSLPSDRTGFPDTQYF.

A few counts support this clonotype. The chain uses TRBV6-6 and TRBJ1-4; TRBD1 matches 7 bases. Germline trimming cut 11 bases from V and 5 bases from J; bases unmatched to any gene: 8. This CDR3 spans 13 amino acids. Germline CDR1 reads MNHNY; CDR2 reads SVGAGI (reference sequence). CDR3 nucleotides: TGTGCCGTCACAGGGGCCCTAAATGAAAAACTGTTTTTT. This codes for CAVTGALNEKLFF.

There are a few counts of this clonotype. The V call is TRBV14, the J call TRBJ2-1; D gene uncertain. Germline loops: CDR1 SGHDN, CDR2 FVKESK. V was pared by 0 bases and J by 1 base, with 10 bases between. The CDR3 contains 16 residues. Here the CDR3 DNA reads TGTGCCAGCAGCCAAGAAGGCCCCAGTTCCTACAATGAGCAGTTCTTC. Its protein is CASSQEGPSSYNEQFF.

V gene TRBV9 combines with J gene TRBJ2-1; D not certain. The CDR3 length is 13 residues. Germline V gene sequence: CDR1 SGDLS, CDR2 YYNGEE. Trimming shortened V by 0 bases and J by 6 bases, and 7 bases separated the two germline ends. The CDR3 DNA follows: TGTGCCAGCAGCGTAGCGGGTTTCAATGAGCAGTTCTTC. The encoded protein is CASSVAGFNEQFF.